The 15 T cell receptor beta chains given below trace back to one sample, sequenced in a study of shared clonotypes between healthy human individuals (dated by TCRdb to 2018 to 2021). The library was generated by the immunoSEQ multiplex PCR assay. In its TCRdb copy, this immuneACCESS table keeps in-frame sequences only and misses some clones. Where compared with another copy, unresolved V genes explain less than half of these, and the others have no known cause. In all, the sample holds approximately 2,300,000 clones, and 85% to 95% of those were seen once. The ten largest clones represent roughly 0.34% of the sample. The sample taken for sequencing was naive CD4+ T cells from PBMCs. The cell subset or site label, read with the paper, signifies: CD45RA+ positively selected. All receptors come from a man younger than 30 in good health. Some clones in this sample may be carry-over from other donors' samples.

The chain couples TRBV19 to TRBJ2-1; 8 nucleotides line up with TRBD1. The CDR3 contains 12 residues. Germline values: CDR1 LNHDA, CDR2 SQIVND (reference sequence). V lost 5 bases, J lost 8 bases, and 2 bases stayed unmatched. The CDR3 sequence is CASSDRGDEQFF. The CDR3 DNA reads TGTGCCAGTAGTGACAGGGGCGATGAGCAGTTCTTC.

The chain carries TRBV7-8 and TRBJ2-7; 9 nucleotides line up with TRBD2. Trimming removed 3 bases from V and 2 bases from J; junction bases left unmatched: 2. The CDR3 extends over 14 amino acids. Germline V lookup: CDR1 SGHVS, CDR2 FQNEAQ. The CDR3 coding sequence is TGTGCCAGCAGCTTGAGCGGGAGGACCTACGAGCAGTACTTC. Translation gives CASSLSGRTYEQYF. Drawing the rest from reference TRBV7-8 and TRBJ2-7, the complete variable domain is GAGVSQSPRYKVAKRGQDVALRCDPISGHVSLFWYQQALGQGPEFLTYFQNEAQLDKSGLPSDRFFAERPEGSVSTLKIQRTQQEDSAVYLCASSLSGRTYEQYFGPGTRLTVT.

The J gene is TRBJ1-6, the V gene TRBV25-1; tentatively, D is TRBD1 (5 bases). V was clipped by 5 bases and J by 3 bases, with 8 bases between them. The CDR3 sequence is 14 residues long. Germline values: CDR1 MGHDK, CDR2 SYGVNS. Here the CDR3 DNA reads TGTGCCAGCAGTTGGGGGTTCTATAATTCACCCCTCCACTTT. Encoded protein: CASSWGFYNSPLHF.

The V and J genes are TRBV10-3 and TRBJ2-7; no clear D. V gave up 5 bases and J gave up 5 bases, with 16 bases separating them. This CDR3 has 14 residues. Germline CDR1 is ENHRY and CDR2 is SYGVKD. The CDR3 sequence is CAISPQDLGDEQYF. Written as DNA, the CDR3 is TGTGCCATCAGTCCGCAGGACCTTGGGGACGAGCAGTACTTC.

Turning to this clone: An end of the junction differs from the germline gene, which may be a read error. The CDR3 nucleotides are TGCGCCAGCAGCTTAAAGAGGAACCACGAGACCCAGTACTTC. This codes for CASSLKRNHETQYF. The chain uses TRBV5-1 and TRBJ2-5; D not resolved. In germline, CDR1 is SGHRS, CDR2 YFSETQ. The CDR3 contains 14 residues.

The chain uses TRBV1 and TRBJ1-5; TRBD1, as called in the table, went unchecked against the DNA. TRBV1 is given as a pseudogene. The CDR3 runs 16 residues. CDR3 sequence: CTSPRQESGAGQPQHF. The CDR3 bases are TGCACCAGCCCCCGACAGGAGAGTGGCGCAGGTCAGCCCCAGCATTTT.

The chain carries TRBV5-1 and TRBJ2-3; perhaps TRBD1 as D (5 bases). The CDR3 runs 16 residues. V was pared by 0 bases and J by 2 bases, with 13 bases between. Germline-derived CDR1 and CDR2 are SGHRS and YFSETQ. The CDR3 DNA sequence: TGCGCCAGCAGCTTGGGAATACAGACAGCCACAGATACGCAGTATTTT. The encoded protein is CASSLGIQTATDTQYF.

The chain employs TRBV28 and TRBJ2-7, with a tentative D call TRBD1 (5 bases). This CDR3 has 13 residues. Germline V gene sequence: CDR1 MDHEN, CDR2 SYDVKM. The V gene lost 4 bases and the J gene lost 6 bases, with 13 bases spanning the gap. The CDR3 reads CASSSGRVGEQYF. In DNA, the CDR3 is TGTGCCAGCAGTTCTGGCAGGGTGGGCGAGCAGTACTTC.

This chain connects TRBV9 to TRBJ2-3, with 7 nucleotides matching TRBD2. Germline V lookup: CDR1 SGDLS, CDR2 YYNGEE. The CDR3 totals 15 residues. Losses at the gene ends were 0 bases for V and 6 bases for J; bases not matched to a gene: 7. The CDR3 coding sequence is TGTGCCAGCAGCGTAGCGGGAGGAAGTTGGGATACGCAGTATTTT. It yields the protein CASSVAGGSWDTQYF.

The gene calls are TRBV5-6 and TRBJ1-1; no definite D call. V lost 2 bases and J 1 base, leaving 9 bases between the germline ends. Germline V gene data show CDR1 as SGHDT and CDR2 as YYEEEE. This CDR3 is built from 14 residues. CDR3 bases: TGTGCCAGCAGCTTAAGCGGTGGGAACACTGAAGCTTTCTTT. Its translation: CASSLSGGNTEAFF.

The V gene is TRBV30, the J gene TRBJ1-4; D gene ambiguous. This CDR3 has 13 residues. Germline assignment: CDR1 GTSNPN and CDR2 SVGIG (reference sequence). V was clipped by 0 bases and J by 8 bases, with 10 bases between them. The CDR3 reads CAWSVGIEEKLFF. The CDR3 nucleotides are TGTGCCTGGAGTGTGGGGATCGAGGAAAAACTGTTTTTT.

This chain links TRBV6-6 with TRBJ2-3; 8 bases are shared with TRBD1. With 2 bases clipped from V and 1 base from J, the junction kept 5 bases outside the gene matches. The germline gives CDR1 MNHNY, CDR2 SVGAGI (reference sequence). The CDR3 covers 16 residues. The CDR3 loop is CASSYPSGGGTDTQYF. The CDR3 region has the DNA TGTGCCAGCAGTTACCCTTCAGGGGGCGGCACAGATACGCAGTATTTT.

The rearrangement uses TRBV27 and TRBJ2-2, with D possibly being TRBD1 (5 bases). Germline V gene lookup returns CDR1 MNHEY and CDR2 SMNVEV (reference sequence). The CDR3 totals 16 residues. The V gene lost 5 bases and the J gene lost 3 bases, with 16 bases spanning the gap. This CDR3 reads CASSPLSRVDTGELFF. The CDR3 DNA reads TGTGCCAGCAGTCCCCTGTCCAGGGTGGACACCGGGGAGCTGTTTTTT.

The chain combines TRBV27 with TRBJ2-1; the match to TRBD2 covers 11 bases. The CDR3 loop spans 16 amino acids. J was trimmed by 4 bases and V by 2 bases; bases with no gene match: 4. Germline V gives CDR1 MNHEY, CDR2 SMNVEV (reference sequence). Written as DNA, the CDR3 is TGTGCCAGCAGTTTAATAGCGGGAGGGTATTACAATGAGCAGTTCTTC. It yields the protein CASSLIAGGYYNEQFF.

To note about this clone: The junction departs from germline at one end; a sequencing error may be responsible. The chain joins TRBV10-1 to TRBJ2-7; 10 positions agree with TRBD2. CDR3 length equals 14 residues. CDR1 is WNHNN and CDR2 is SYGVQD in the germline V gene (reference sequence). The CDR3 coding sequence is TGCGCCAGCAGTGAAAAGGCTAGCGGGAGTGCGATAAACTTC. This gives the protein CASSEKASGSAINF.